What follows describes a single T cell receptor (beta chain). Its antigen is unknown. Vbeta (60) and Jbeta (13) primers were used in the PCR. Repertoires were generated with immunoSEQ multiplex PCR, while TCRdb's copy carries only in-frame clones and drops some. The table records 200,000 to 250,000 clones, 77% of them present only once. CDR3 length: 17 amino acids. V lost 6 bases to trimming and J lost 0 bases; unmatched junction nucleotides: 11. The germline CDR1 and CDR2 sequences are MDHEN and SYDVKM. The data were taken from a study of cytomegalovirus exposure and HLA in healthy donors. Points from the study as a whole: V- and J-gene trimming of TCR beta was linked (in a later analysis) to a missense DCLRE1C variant. In vitro data verified a few CMV-associated chains as specific for CMV antigens.

The sample taken for sequencing was PBMCs. The sequence derives from a woman aged 55-69 years in good health and CMV-seropositive. The chain joins TRBV28 to TRBJ1-2; TRBD1 agrees at 9 bases. CDR3 protein: CASREPPGQGSNYGYTF. Here the CDR3 DNA reads TGTGCCAGCAGGGAACCCCCGGGACAGGGCTCTAACTATGGCTACACCTTC.